This T cell receptor (beta chain) appears in the sequencing data of a study of blood T cells in healthy people across ages. This clonotype was picked up many times. V was clipped by 3 bases and J by 6 bases; unmatched bases: 10. CDR3 length equals 16 residues. Germline V gives CDR1 SGHTA, CDR2 FQGNSA. Then a second PCR, running roughly 7 to 11 cycles, was carried out with a sample-barcoded 5' primer and a J-beta primer mix. MiXCR was run by TCRdb on the 5' RACE reads, yielding one entry per CDR3 protein. The table records roughly 800,000 distinct CDR3 sequences, around 36% of them present only once. The rearrangement joins TRBV7-2 to TRBJ2-1; 8 bases are a match to TRBD2. The sequenced material came from blood. The receptor's source is a man aged 18-30 years in good health. The CDR3 spells CASSFNRAGGGNEQFF. CDR3 in DNA: TGTGCCAGCAGCTTTAACAGGGCGGGGGGTGGCAATGAGCAGTTCTTC.